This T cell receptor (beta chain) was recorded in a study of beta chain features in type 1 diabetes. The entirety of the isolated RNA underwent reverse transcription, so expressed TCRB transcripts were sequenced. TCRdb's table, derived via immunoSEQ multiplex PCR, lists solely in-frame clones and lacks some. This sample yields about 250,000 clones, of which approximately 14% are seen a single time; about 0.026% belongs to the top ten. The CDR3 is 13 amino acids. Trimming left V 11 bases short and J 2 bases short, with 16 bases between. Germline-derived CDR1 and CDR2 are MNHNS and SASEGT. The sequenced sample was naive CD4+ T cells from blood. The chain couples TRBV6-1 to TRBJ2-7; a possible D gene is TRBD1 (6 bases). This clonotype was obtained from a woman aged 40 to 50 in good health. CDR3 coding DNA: TGTGCCCACAATGGCCCAGGGGCCTACGAGCAGTACTTC. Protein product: CAHNGPGAYEQYF.